This T cell receptor (beta chain) was recorded in a study of blood T cell repertoires in COVID-19. As for the study in general: Acute and convalescent COVID-19 samples came from the United States, Italy and Spain. The analysed material was cDNA or gDNA that came from T cells, B-cell-depleted T cells, or PBMCs.

Methods used by the authors: Amplified reference gene primers provided the basis for estimating nucleated cell counts. Here immunoSEQ multiplex PCR was the method, and the copy in TCRdb shows in-frame clones only, minus some. For V, J and clone size, that table is used; D and trimming come from the DNA. The sample records about 250,000 clones, roughly three quarters being singletons. This receptor was identified in a woman between 35 and 50 years old with active or convalescent COVID-19. Material for sequencing was peripheral blood.

The CDR3 nucleotides read TGTGCCTGGAGAGGGGCGGAAAACACCGGGGAGCTGTTTTTT. Translation gives CAWRGAENTGELFF. The rearrangement links TRBV30 to TRBJ2-2; D possibly corresponds to TRBD1 (5 bases). The V end was cut by 3 bases, the J end by 2 bases, with 10 bases between. Germline CDR1 GTSNPN, CDR2 SVGIG (reference sequence). The CDR3 is 14 residues long.